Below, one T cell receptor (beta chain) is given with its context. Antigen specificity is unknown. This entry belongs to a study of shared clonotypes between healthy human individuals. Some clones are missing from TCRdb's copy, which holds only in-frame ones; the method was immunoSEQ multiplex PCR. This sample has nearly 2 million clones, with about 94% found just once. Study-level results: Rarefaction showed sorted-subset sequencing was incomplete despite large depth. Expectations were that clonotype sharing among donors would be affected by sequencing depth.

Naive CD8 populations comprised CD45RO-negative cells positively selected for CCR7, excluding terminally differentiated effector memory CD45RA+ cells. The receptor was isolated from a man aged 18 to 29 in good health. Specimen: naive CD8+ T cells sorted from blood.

For the CDR3, the DNA is TGTGCCAGTAGCGCGGTAGAGACGGGCAATGAGCAGTTCTTC. This encodes CASSAVETGNEQFF. The chain carries TRBV19 and TRBJ2-1, with D hard to call. The CDR3 is 14 residues long. Germline-derived CDR1 and CDR2 are LNHDA and SQIVND (reference sequence). V lost 6 bases, J lost 6 bases, and 15 bases lay in between.